This T cell receptor beta chain was identified in a study of blood T cells in healthy people across ages. Background on the study: T cells yielded about one barcoded beta molecule per two cells through template switching.

For the second PCR, which ran for 7 to 11 cycles, a sample-barcoded 5' primer and a J-beta primer mix were used. TCRdb reprocessed the 5' RACE reads via MiXCR and lists one record per CDR3 protein. The sample includes around 990,000 distinct CDR3 sequences, around two fifths seen only once; the top ten take around 14%. Trimming cost V 6 bases and J 5 bases, with 14 bases left between them. The germline V gene has CDR1 DFQATT and CDR2 SNEGSKA (reference sequence). The CDR3 runs 13 residues. Material for sequencing was blood. The origin of this receptor is a man aged 18 to 29 in good health. The chain combines TRBV20-1 with TRBJ1-5; D remains unclear. The DNA of the CDR3 is TGCAGTGCACGGGTCGGGTATGATCAGCCCCAGCATTTT. This translates into CSARVGYDQPQHF.